The present T cell receptor (beta chain) was sequenced within a study of T cells after somatic rescue of genetic block (dated by TCRdb to about 2020). In terms of the full investigation: What the study looked at was long-term robustness, specifically in a T-cell system that came about through somatic rescue of a genetic block in T-cell development.

The receptor library was made with the immunoSEQ multiplex PCR assay. TCRdb took over this immuneACCESS table, retaining in-frame rearrangements with V and J assigned. Such tables are incomplete; in checked studies, under half of the missing clones stem from an unresolved V gene, and the remainder is unexplained. The sample has tens of thousands of clones on record, under 95% of them singletons. Of the sample, about 3% is held by the ten largest clones. On this clone itself: No antigen is known for it. Base qualities were left out, and no much larger clone turns up one base away.

CDR1 and CDR2, per the germline V gene (reference sequence), are MNHEY and SMNVEV. Including the terminal cysteine and phenylalanine, the CDR3 comprises 14 residues. The DNA shown is the 42-base CDR3, in frame from base 1. V loses 6 bases at its end and J loses 1 base; junction bases beyond the gene matches: 3. The source material was peripheral blood mononuclear cells (PBMCs). The TCR originated in a man aged 30 to 39. The chain is encoded by TRBV27 joined to TRBJ2-3, and TRBD2 matches 8 of the central bases. For the CDR3, the sequence is CASRPAGGTDTQYF. The DNA sequence is given as TGTGCCAGCAGACCAGCGGGAGGCACAGATACGCAGTATTTT.